These 10 T cell receptor beta chains came from one sample sequenced in a study of EBV T-cell therapy then PD-1 blockade in nasopharyngeal carcinoma. These TCRs are of unknown antigen specificity. Specified treatment: AdE1-LMPpoly-expanded autologous EBV-specific T-cell therapy followed by anti-PD-1 nivolumab. Clones were sequenced by immunoSEQ multiplex PCR, and TCRdb holds only the in-frame ones, with some missing. Of about 19,000 clones in the sample, 84% were seen once. Sequences were derived from CD8+ T cells from blood, sampled at day 33 from a patient whose treatment included autologous EBV-specific T cells and nivolumab. Receptor source: a middle-aged man with nasopharyngeal carcinoma.

The chain links TRBV7-3 to TRBJ2-1; weak D call: TRBD2 (5 bases). CDR3 size: 16 residues. Trimming cost V 0 bases and J 8 bases, with 17 bases left between them. The V gene's germline CDR1 is SGHTA and CDR2 FQGTGA. CDR3: CASSLTRTEGRDEQFF. CDR3 DNA sequence: TGTGCCAGCAGCTTAACTCGGACCGAGGGTAGGGATGAGCAGTTCTTC.

This chain joins TRBV9 and TRBJ1-1, with TRBD1 as a possible D gene (6 bases). This CDR3 spans 11 amino acids. Germline V lookup: CDR1 SGDLS, CDR2 YYNGEE. V was pared by 4 bases and J by 5 bases, with 6 bases between. The CDR3 spells CASSQGTEAFF. In nucleotides, the CDR3 is TGTGCCAGCAGCCAGGGGACTGAAGCTTTCTTT.

The chain couples TRBV12-3 or TRBV12-4 to TRBJ2-7; possibly TRBD1 for D (5 bases). The CDR3 runs to 11 residues. Deletions cut 7 bases from V and 4 bases from J, with 8 bases between. The CDR3 DNA reads as TGTGCCAGCAAAGACAGTTACGAGCAGTACTTC. The encoded protein is CASKDSYEQYF.

CDR3 DNA sequence: TGTGCCAGCAGTTTGGCGGGGGGGCTAGAGACCCAGTACTTC. As protein: CASSLAGGLETQYF. The chain employs TRBV6-1 and TRBJ2-5, with 9 bases identical to TRBD2. The CDR3 sequence is 14 residues long. The germline V gene has CDR1 MNHNS and CDR2 SASEGT. Germline trimming cut 5 bases from V and 4 bases from J; bases unmatched to any gene: 5.

The chain recombines TRBV6-2 or TRBV6-3 with TRBJ2-5, with TRBD1 matching 7 bases. Losses at the gene ends were 2 bases for V and 2 bases for J; bases not matched to a gene: 2. CDR3 size: 14 residues. Germline CDR1 MNHEY, CDR2 SVGEGT. The CDR3 is CASSYTGAQETQYF. CDR3 DNA: TGTGCCAGCAGTTACACAGGGGCGCAAGAGACCCAGTACTTC.

The genes are TRBV2 and TRBJ2-1; 9 positions match TRBD1. V dropped 6 bases and J dropped 10; count of bases not matched to a gene: 13. CDR1 is SNHLY and CDR2 is FYNNEI in the germline V gene. The CDR3 is 15 amino acids. DNA of the CDR3: TGTGCCAGCAGAGGCCAGGGACAGGGACTTGTAGAGCAGTTCTTC. Translated, it gives CASRGQGQGLVEQFF. Complete variable domain (other parts from reference TRBV2 and TRBJ2-1): EPEVTQTPSHQVTQMGQEVILRCVPISNHLYFYWYRQILGQKVEFLVSFYNNEISEKSEIFDDQFSVERPDGSNFTLKIRSTKLEDSAMYFCASRGQGQGLVEQFFGPGTRLTVL.

V and J are TRBV4-1 and TRBJ2-3, with D perhaps given as TRBD1 or TRBD2 (5 bases each). V lost 1 base and J lost 6, with 8 bases in between. Germline values: CDR1 MGHRA, CDR2 YSYEKL. The CDR3 runs to 13 residues. The CDR3 DNA is TGCGCCAGCAGCCAAGGGGGGAAGGATACGCAGTATTTT. Translation: CASSQGGKDTQYF.

This chain links TRBV10-3 with TRBJ2-7; D gene unclear. The CDR3 totals 13 residues. Per germline, CDR1 ENHRY and CDR2 SYGVKD. The V and J ends lost 10 bases and 0 bases respectively, with 13 bases between them. CDR3: CATGSGNSYEQYF. DNA for the CDR3: TGTGCCACGGGTTCGGGCAACTCCTACGAGCAGTACTTC.

The rearrangement uses TRBV6-4 and TRBJ2-3; TRBD2 might be the D (5 bases). Trimming shortened V by 4 bases and J by 0 bases, and 11 bases separated the two germline ends. Per the germline V gene, CDR1 is MRHNA and CDR2 is SNTAGT. The CDR3 has 15 amino acids. CDR3 DNA sequence: TGTGCCAGCAGTGCCCAACTAGGGAGCACAGATACGCAGTATTTT. Residues: CASSAQLGSTDTQYF.

A single count supports this clone. The chain links TRBV15 to TRBJ2-7, with 9 bases fitting TRBD2. The CDR3 loop spans 15 amino acids. The germline CDR1 and CDR2 sequences are LNHNV and YYDKDF (reference sequence). V shed 2 bases, J shed 2 bases, and the junction held 4 bases outside the gene matches. DNA for the CDR3: TGTGCCACCAGCAGATTAGCGGGGGCCCCCTACGAGCAGTACTTC. This codes for CATSRLAGAPYEQYF.